This entry describes one T cell receptor beta chain. Original handling: Reference gene primer amplification gave nucleated cell count estimates. Using immunoSEQ multiplex PCR, the repertoire was profiled, and TCRdb retains in-frame clones only, with some absent. Clonal size and the V and J genes are those of that table, whereas D and trimming came from the DNA. The profile shows around 190,000 clones, about 76% of them singletons. The entry originates in a study of blood T cell repertoires in COVID-19. Overall study context: Samples came from the United States, Italy and Spain, spanning acute and convalescent COVID-19. Sources were T cells, B-cell-depleted T cells, or PBMCs; the material itself was cDNA or gDNA.

Germline CDR1 SGHTA, CDR2 FQGTGA. CDR3 length equals 14 residues. The junction had 4 bases not matched to a gene; V was cut back by 5 bases and J by 5 bases. The chain couples TRBV7-3 to TRBJ1-5, with 9 bases fitting TRBD1. Source material: peripheral blood. The sequence came from a woman aged 45-59 years with active or convalescent COVID-19. The DNA for the CDR3 is TGTGCCAGCAGCCCAAACAGGGGGCATCAGCCCCAGCATTTT. Translating gives CASSPNRGHQPQHF.